This TCR beta chain was sequenced for a study of esophageal squamous cell carcinoma under preoperative chemotherapy listed by TCRdb under 2018. With regard to the full study: The study profiled TCR repertoires of both peripheral blood T cells and tumor-infiltrating lymphocytes. In patients with esophageal squamous cell carcinoma, the study looked at what paclitaxel-nedaplatin chemotherapy did to T-cell receptor repertoires. Repertoires were compared between samples taken before and after paclitaxel-nedaplatin therapy. About 5 patients with primary esophageal squamous cell carcinoma made up the cohort.

Broad study findings and their caveats: A small cohort was used, with only five patients with esophageal squamous cell carcinoma being analyzed. Paclitaxel-nedaplatin therapy induced immediate and substantial clonotype frequency changes, with contraction more likely among abundant clones than amplification. Tumor-infiltrating lymphocytes after treatment appeared to come partly from peripheral T cells migrating into the tumor, rather than solely from local clonal changes. A significant increase in TCR diversity was observed in peripheral T cells after chemotherapy, whereas no such increase was observed in tumor-infiltrating lymphocytes.

The germline V gene sets CDR1 to SGHVS and CDR2 to FNYEAQ. Germline trimming amounts to 0 bases on V and 5 bases on J, with 11 as the count of junction bases outside the gene matches. From the cysteine up to the phenylalanine, the CDR3 has a length of 19 residues. CDR3 DNA is the only sequence kept; it has 57 bases, read in frame from the first base. There are many counts of this clonotype. Its antigen has not been determined. No quality values exist for individual bases; no much larger clone is one base distant. Libraries were built with PCR. Sequencing was carried out with a HiSeq X Ten. High-throughput sequencing was used to characterize the TCR repertoires. The public reads were reprocessed in TCRdb via fastp at Q25 and MiXCR, keeping in-frame beta chains. CDR3 protein duplicates are merged, each entry listing the most common genes and DNA. This sample comprises 34,000 or so distinct CDR3 sequences, 40% to 65% of them detected only once. About 23% of the sample goes to the ten largest clones.

The sample's time point label, in plain terms: after preoperative PTX-NDP chemotherapy. Before surgery, patients were given paclitaxel-nedaplatin as preoperative chemotherapy. The sequence links TRBV7-6 to TRBJ2-1; 12 bases in between match TRBD2. The sample was collected from a patient given preoperative chemotherapy. This clonotype was sampled from a human donor with esophageal squamous cell carcinoma. The donor label of this sample is uncertain. The CDR3 region reads CASSLASTRLAGANNEQFF. The DNA is as follows: TGTGCCAGCAGCTTAGCCAGTACCCGACTAGCGGGAGCGAACAATGAGCAGTTCTTC. Beyond the CDR3, the reference TRBV7-6 and TRBJ2-1 genes provide the residues; the full variable domain reads: GAGVSQSPRYKVTKRGQDVALRCDPISGHVSLYWYRQALGQGPEFLTYFNYEAQQDKSGLPNDRFSAERPEGSISTLTIQRTEQRDSAMYRCASSLASTRLAGANNEQFFGPGTRLTVL.